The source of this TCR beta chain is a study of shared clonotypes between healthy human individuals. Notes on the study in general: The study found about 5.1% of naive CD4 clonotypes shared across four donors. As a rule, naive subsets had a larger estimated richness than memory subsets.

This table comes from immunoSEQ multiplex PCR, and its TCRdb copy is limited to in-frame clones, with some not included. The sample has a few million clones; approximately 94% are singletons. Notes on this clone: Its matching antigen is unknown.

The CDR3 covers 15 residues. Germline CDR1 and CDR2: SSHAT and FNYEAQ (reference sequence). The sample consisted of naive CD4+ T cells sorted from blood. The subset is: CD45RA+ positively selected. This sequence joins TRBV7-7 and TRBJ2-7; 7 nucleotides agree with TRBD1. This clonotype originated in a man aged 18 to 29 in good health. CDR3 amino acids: CAIPRDRHTSYEQYF. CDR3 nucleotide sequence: TGTGCTATCCCCCGGGACAGACATACCTCCTACGAGCAGTACTTC.